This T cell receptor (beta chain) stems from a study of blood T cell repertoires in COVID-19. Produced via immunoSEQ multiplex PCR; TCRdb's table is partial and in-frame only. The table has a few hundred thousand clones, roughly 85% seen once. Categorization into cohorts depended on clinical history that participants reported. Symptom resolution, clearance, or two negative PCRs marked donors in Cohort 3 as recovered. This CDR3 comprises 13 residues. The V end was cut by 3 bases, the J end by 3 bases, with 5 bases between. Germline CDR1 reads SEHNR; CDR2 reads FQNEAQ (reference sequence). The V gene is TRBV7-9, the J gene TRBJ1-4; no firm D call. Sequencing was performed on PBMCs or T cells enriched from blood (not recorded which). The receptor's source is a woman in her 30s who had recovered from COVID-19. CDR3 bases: TGTGCCAGCAGCTTCTCCTCTAATGAAAAACTGTTTTTT. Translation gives CASSFSSNEKLFF.